This TCR beta chain was identified in a study of blood T cell repertoires in COVID-19. Across the study: Both acute and convalescent COVID-19 samples were obtained from the United States, Italy and Spain. PBMCs, B-cell-depleted T cells, or T cells provided the cDNA or gDNA that made up the material.

Details on this clone: Different DNA sequences within this sample yield the same CDR3.

Study processing details: The authors estimated nucleated cell counts from reference gene primer amplification. Clones were sequenced by immunoSEQ multiplex PCR, and TCRdb holds only the in-frame ones, with some missing. The V and J calls and clone size were taken over from that table, and D and trimming were inferred from the DNA. The table includes under 250,000 clones, less than 90% detected once. In germline, CDR1 is MDHEN, CDR2 SYDVKM. This CDR3 has 13 amino acids. J lost 1 base, V lost 6 bases, and 1 base had no gene match. This TCR was sampled from a man between 60 and 75 years old with acute or convalescent COVID-19. The sequenced sample was peripheral blood. V usage is TRBV28 and J usage is TRBJ2-5; TRBD1 matches at 8 bases. CDR3 sequence reads: CASRDRVQETQYF. The CDR3 coding sequence is TGTGCCAGCAGGGACAGGGTCCAAGAGACCCAGTACTTC.